The entry below describes one T cell receptor beta chain. Its antigen remains undetermined. No much larger clone is present one base from it, and per-base qualities are unavailable. This entry belongs to a study of CD8 T cells in Susac syndrome (dated by TCRdb to the late 2010s). Study-wide context: Among the sequenced Susac syndrome patients, about six had clinically active disease and about 8 were in clinical remission. At the time of blood withdrawal, Susac syndrome patients were either therapy-naive, taking corticosteroids (with some also receiving IVIg), or on IVIg alone. Repertoire sequencing was used to test whether CD8+ T cell activation and differentiation in Susac syndrome was antigen driven.

Peripheral blood CD8+ and CD4+ T cells from healthy donors, Susac syndrome patients and multiple sclerosis patients were profiled by high-throughput TCR beta sequencing. The Susac syndrome patients fulfilled recently defined diagnostic criteria for either definite or probable disease. CD8+ TEMRA cells were enriched by FACS, while bulk CD8+ and CD4+ T cells were purified by magnetic negative isolation. Blood was collected in EDTA tubes and processed within 24 hours, with PBMCs isolated through density gradient centrifugation. PBMCs intended for TCR sequencing were frozen in liquid nitrogen and were later thawed in a 37 degrees C water bath. The sorted or isolated CD4+, CD8+ and CD8+ TEMRA cells reached a purity of at least 90%. Study-wide findings and limitations: In patients with Susac syndrome, the CD4+ T cell repertoire showed no detectable clonal expansion. The study acknowledged that relatively few individuals were included in the TCR sequencing and HLA analysis.

RNA was extracted with the RNeasy kit and about 0.5 to 1 ug was reverse transcribed using random hexamers. The immunoSEQ multiplex PCR assay, covering 54 Vbeta and 13 Jbeta segments, was used to amplify TCR beta CDR3 regions. PCR amplification bias was corrected using a synthetic template baseline for primer optimization and computational correction. As for the authors' bioinformatics: Reads were assigned to V, D and J genes according to IMGT and analyzed in immunoSEQ Analyzer, with only productive sequences retained. Clonality was computed as one minus Shannon entropy normalized by log2 of the number of productive unique sequences. For each patient and control, public and private clones were evaluated within the 100 most prevalent clones. A clone was defined as Susac-specific if it was absent from the healthy and MS cohorts, from 950 to 1,300 published viral clones and from other ImmuneACCESS disease sequences. Clones were called with MiXCR by TCRdb after fastp trimmed the public reads at Q25, and only in-frame beta chains were retained. Each record represents a unique CDR3 protein, reported with the most common genes and DNA among its rows. The authors' filters were not applied to this entry. Recorded for this sample are about 190,000 distinct CDR3 sequences; under 97% of them occurred a single time. The ten largest clones take up around 0.1% of the sample.

The sequence was collected from a human donor with Susac syndrome. Sample: CD4+ T cells from PBMCs.

The CDR3 reads CAWNSGGPNSPLHF. The sequence in DNA is TGTGCCTGGAACTCAGGGGGCCCGAATTCACCCCTCCACTTT. The chain couples TRBV30 to TRBJ1-6, and 8 junction bases match TRBD1. V trim: 4 bases; J trim: 7 bases; unmatched bases: 6. Taken from the germline V gene (reference sequence), the CDR1 and CDR2 loops are GTSNPN and SVGIG. From its cysteine to its phenylalanine, the CDR3 spans 14 amino acids. Left in the record is the CDR3 DNA by itself, 42 bases read in frame from the first base.